This paragraph reports one T cell receptor beta chain. CDR1 is ENHRY, CDR2 SYGVKD, per germline. The V end was cut by 11 bases, the J end by 0 bases, with 13 bases between. The CDR3 runs 13 residues. TCRdb's copy holds only in-frame clones and misses some; the assay was immunoSEQ multiplex PCR. The table lists roughly 26,000 clones, approximately 66% of them singletons. The data derive from a study of blood T cell repertoires in COVID-19. Study summary: PBMCs, B-cell-depleted T cells, or T cells provided the cDNA or gDNA that made up the material.

This receptor was identified in a man aged 60 to 69 with active or convalescent COVID-19. The chain links TRBV10-3 to TRBJ1-1; D perhaps matches TRBD1 (6 bases). Sequencing input: peripheral blood. The CDR3 DNA follows: TGTGCCGCTAAGGGGGTCCTGAACACTGAAGCTTTCTTT. Amino acid sequence: CAAKGVLNTEAFF.